The rows below give T cell receptor beta chains drawn from one sample of a study of T cell changes during pregnancy in multiple sclerosis. TCRdb's copy holds only in-frame clones and misses some; the assay was immunoSEQ multiplex PCR. Of tens of thousands of clones in the sample, 92% were seen once. The specimen sequenced was peripheral blood. The origin of the receptors is a female donor with multiple sclerosis, enrolled in a pregnancy study. Both conserved end residues are part of each CDR3. D genes are given only for firm matches. A clone size is listed for some rows: how often the clone was seen (once, few, many), or a class if it is expanded.

TRBJ2-2,TRBD2,NA,TRBV18,TGTGCCAGCTCACCGCACGGGGGTAGCGGGAGCAGTACCGGGGAGCTGTTTTTT,CASSPHGGSGSSTGELFF
TRBJ2-2,TRBD1,NA,TRBV4-1,TGCGCCAGCAGCCCATTACGGACAGGGAATTCCGGGGAGCTGTTTTTT,CASSPLRTGNSGELFF
TRBJ2-7,NA,NA,TRBV11-2,TGTGCCAGCAGCCTAGGGGTCTCCTACGAGCAGTACTTC,CASSLGVSYEQYF
TRBJ1-1,TRBD1,NA,TRBV18,TGTGCCAGCTCACCACCCGGGGCACGTCAGGGGGCGGCTTTCTTT,CASSPPGARQGAAFF
TRBJ1-5,NA,NA,TRBV4-3,TGCGCCAGCAGCCAAGAGGGCGGTAGCAATCAGCCCCAGCATTTT,CASSQEGGSNQPQHF
TRBJ2-1,TRBD2,NA,TRBV5-1,TGCGCCAGCAGCCCGGGGGTTAAGACGACTAGCGGGAGATATATAGCCTACAATGAGCAGTTCTTC,CASSPGVKTTSGRYIAYNEQFF
TRBJ2-3,TRBD2,NA,TRBV19,TGTGCCAGCAGGACTAGGAACACAGATACGCAGTATTTT,CASRTRNTDTQYF
TRBJ2-3,TRBD2,few,TRBV27,TGTGCCAGCAGTTCCGCTAGCGGGTACACAGATACGCAGTATTTT,CASSSASGYTDTQYF
TRBJ2-7,TRBD2,NA,TRBV5-6,TGTGCCAGCAGCTACGGGACTACAAGCTCCTACGAGCAGTACTTC,CASSYGTTSSYEQYF
TRBJ2-7,NA,NA,TRBV7-7,TGTGCCAGCAGCTTAGCGAAAGGCTACGAGCAGTACTTC,CASSLAKGYEQYF
TRBJ1-5,TRBD1,few,TRBV19,TGTGCCACCGAAAGTGGGACAGGGTTAAGACAGCCCCAGCATTTT,CATESGTGLRQPQHF
TRBJ2-7,TRBD2,NA,TRBV7-2,TGTGCCAGCAGCTCTGGGGGACTAGCGGGCCACGAGCAGTACTTC,CASSSGGLAGHEQYF
TRBJ2-1,NA,NA,TRBV4-2,TGTGCCAGCAGCCAAGATGCTAGCGAGTGGAATGAGCAGTTCTTC,CASSQDASEWNEQFF
TRBJ2-2,TRBD2,NA,TRBV5-4,TGTGCCAGCAGCCCGGGGACTAGCGGGAACACCGGGGAGCTGTTTTTT,CASSPGTSGNTGELFF
TRBJ1-2,TRBD1,NA,TRBV28,TGTGCCAGCATATGGACAGGCGGAGGGGATTATGGCTACACCTTC,CASIWTGGGDYGYTF
TRBJ1-2,NA,NA,TRBV5-4,TGTGCCAGCAGCTTGGAGGGAGTCAGCAATGAGGGCTACACCTTC,CASSLEGVSNEGYTF
TRBJ2-3,NA,once,TRBV30,TGTGCCTGGAGTGCTATGGGTACGCAGTATTTT,CAWSAMGTQYF
TRBJ2-3,NA,NA,TRBV5-5,TGTGCCAGCAGCAACGGGGGCAGGGATACAGATACGCAGTATTTT,CASSNGGRDTDTQYF
TRBJ2-3,NA,once,TRBV27,TGTGCCAGCAGTGTAGGAAATTCAGGGGATACGCAGTATTTT,CASSVGNSGDTQYF
TRBJ2-3,TRBD2,NA,TRBV29-1,TGCAGCGTTCTAGGGACTAGCGGGGACTTTGCAGATACGCAGTATTTT,CSVLGTSGDFADTQYF
TRBJ2-5,TRBD1,NA,TRBV7-6,TGTGCCAGCAGCGCCCGACAGGGTCGGGGCGCAGAGACCCAGTACTTC,CASSARQGRGAETQYF
TRBJ1-1,NA,NA,TRBV28,TGTGCCAGCAGTTTCTCCCCCCGGGAGGGCACTGAAGCTTTCTTT,CASSFSPREGTEAFF
TRBJ1-1,NA,NA,TRBV18,TGTGCCAGCTCACCTCAGGCGAGGGGCACTGAAGCTTTCTTT,CASSPQARGTEAFF
TRBJ1-4,TRBD1,NA,TRBV19,TGTGCCAGTAAGCCGGGACAGGTTGCAACTAATGAAAAACTGTTTTTT,CASKPGQVATNEKLFF
TRBJ2-3,NA,medium-sized,TRBV27,TGTGCCAGCAGGGACCTCACAGATACGCAGTATTTT,CASRDLTDTQYF